These 3 T cell receptor beta chains were all obtained from the same sample, sequenced in a study of T cells in Graves' hyperthyroidism and ophthalmopathy. TCR beta CDR3 sequences were amplified from RNA transcripts. HTBI primers were used for first-round RT-PCR of the TCR CDR3. One entry per CDR3 protein results from TCRdb running MiXCR on the multiplex PCR reads. This table holds roughly 510,000 distinct CDR3 sequences, 20% found once. The material sequenced was blood. The receptors originated from a man between 18 and 35 years old with Graves' hyperthyroidism.

The sample holds a few counts of this clonotype. V is TRBV11-2 and J is TRBJ2-7; D not certain. Germline CDR1 and CDR2: SGHAT and FQNNGV. CDR3 length: 15 residues. With 6 bases removed from V and 5 bases from J, the gap between germline ends came to 20 bases. CDR3 DNA sequence: TGTGCCAGCAGGGCGGACCCCATTAGTCAAAACGAGCAGTACTTC. It specifies CASRADPISQNEQYF.

This clonotype occurred many times. A much larger clone is a single base away; this may be a read error. V and J are TRBV6-2 or TRBV6-3 and TRBJ1-1; D is unresolved. This CDR3 has 13 amino acids. Germline CDR1 and CDR2: MNHEY and SVGEGT. Trimming took off 2 bases at V and 0 bases at J, with 4 bases between the two ends. CDR3 in DNA: TGTGCCAGCAGTTACCCAGTGAACACTGAAGCTTTCTTT. Translating gives CASSYPVNTEAFF.

The J gene is TRBJ1-5, the V gene TRBV2; the D is unclear. Per germline, CDR1 SNHLY and CDR2 FYNNEI. The CDR3 covers 15 residues. Trimming removed 10 bases at V and 0 bases at J, with 16 bases between. The CDR3 here is CATSLTPDSNQPQHF. CDR3 DNA: TGTGCCACCTCATTGACACCGGATAGCAATCAGCCCCAGCATTTT. The full variable domain, in which reference TRBV2 and TRBJ1-5 provide the parts outside the CDR3, is EPEVTQTPSHQVTQMGQEVILRCVPISNHLYFYWYRQILGQKVEFLVSFYNNEISEKSEIFDDQFSVERPDGSNFTLKIRSTKLEDSAMYFCATSLTPDSNQPQHFGDGTRLSIL.